A single sample is the source of the 7 T cell receptor beta chains below, sequenced in a study of PD-1 blockade in classical Hodgkin lymphoma. Generated by immunoSEQ multiplex PCR, the TCRdb table keeps only in-frame clones and is missing some. The sample lists about 30,000 clones, about 88% occurring once. The time point denotes: newly diagnosed, previously untreated cHL patient sample. Starting with thawed PBMCs, CD4+ T cells were purified by magnetic negative selection. The source material was CD4+ T cells from blood. The receptors originated from a human donor with classical Hodgkin lymphoma.

The gene calls are TRBV6-1 and TRBJ2-7, with D possibly TRBD1 on 5 matching bases. Trimming left V 4 bases short and J 6 bases short, with 13 bases between. The germline gives CDR1 MNHNS, CDR2 SASEGT. This CDR3 contains 13 residues. The CDR3 DNA sequence: TGTGCCAGCAGTGCGCAGGGTTTTGGCGAGCAGTACGTC. This translates into CASSAQGFGEQYV.

V gene TRBV29-1 combines with J gene TRBJ1-1; D call uncertain. Germline assignment: CDR1 SQVTM and CDR2 ANQGSEA. Trimming took 3 bases from V and 4 from J, leaving 6 bases between them. This CDR3 region has 11 residues. The CDR3 sequence: CSVDFSTEAFF. The CDR3 DNA follows: TGCAGCGTTGATTTTAGCACTGAAGCTTTCTTT.

The V gene is TRBV28, the J gene TRBJ2-1; maybe TRBD1 (5 bases). Germline CDR1 reads MDHEN; CDR2 reads SYDVKM. This CDR3 has 15 residues. The V end lost 3 bases, the J end lost 10 bases, and 19 bases lay between the germline ends. In nucleotides, the CDR3 is TGTGCCAGCAGTTTCAGGGTTCGTCGGCAATGGGAGCAGTTCTTC. This translates into CASSFRVRRQWEQFF.

This clone was observed once. The chain carries TRBV5-6 and TRBJ2-2; D is undetermined. In germline, CDR1 is SGHDT, CDR2 YYEEEE. This CDR3 has 15 residues. Trimming shortened V by 1 base and J by 3 bases, and 10 bases separated the two germline ends. This CDR3 reads CASSLRLTDTGELFF. In DNA form, the CDR3 reads TGTGCCAGCAGCTTGCGGCTAACCGACACCGGGGAGCTGTTTTTT. Full variable domain (outside the CDR3, taken from reference TRBV5-6 and TRBJ2-2): DAGVTQSPTHLIKTRGQQVTLRCSPKSGHDTVSWYQQALGQGPQFIFQYYEEEERQRGNFPDRFSGHQFPNYSSELNVNALLLGDSALYLCASSLRLTDTGELFFGEGSRLTVL.

The J gene is TRBJ2-1, the V gene TRBV2, with D hard to call. CDR1 and CDR2 from the germline V gene are SNHLY and FYNNEI. CDR3 size: 12 residues. V shed 6 bases and J shed 8 bases, with 11 bases lying between them. The CDR3 region has the DNA TGTGCCAGCAGAGAAAGATCGGATGAGCAGTTCTTC. This sequence encodes CASRERSDEQFF.

The chain couples TRBV11-2 to TRBJ1-1; D unclear. V lost 5 bases, J lost 1 base, and 14 bases lay in between. The CDR3 totals 15 residues. Germline values: CDR1 SGHAT, CDR2 FQNNGV. The CDR3 reads CASSPGSKGNTEAFF. Here the CDR3 DNA reads TGTGCCAGCAGCCCTGGGAGTAAGGGGAACACTGAAGCTTTCTTT.

V gene TRBV29-1 combines with J gene TRBJ2-7; maybe TRBD1 (6 bases). The CDR3 totals 11 residues. V was clipped by 5 bases and J by 5 bases, with 10 bases between them. Germline V CDR1 and CDR2: SQVTM, ANQGSEA. This CDR3 reads CSVRQADEQYV. CDR3 bases: TGCAGCGTTAGACAGGCAGACGAGCAGTACGTC.